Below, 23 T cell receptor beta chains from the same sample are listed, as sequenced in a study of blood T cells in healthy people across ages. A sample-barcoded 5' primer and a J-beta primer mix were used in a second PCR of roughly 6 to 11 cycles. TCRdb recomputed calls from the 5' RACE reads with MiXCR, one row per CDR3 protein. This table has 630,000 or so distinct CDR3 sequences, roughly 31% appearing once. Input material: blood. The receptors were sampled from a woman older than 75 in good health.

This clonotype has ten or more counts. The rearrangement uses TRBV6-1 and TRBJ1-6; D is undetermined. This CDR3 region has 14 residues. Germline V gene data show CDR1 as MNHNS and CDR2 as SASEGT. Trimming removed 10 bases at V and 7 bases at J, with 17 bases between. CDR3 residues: CANSELLWNSPLHF. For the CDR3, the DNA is TGTGCCAACTCGGAGCTTTTATGGAATTCACCCCTCCACTTT.

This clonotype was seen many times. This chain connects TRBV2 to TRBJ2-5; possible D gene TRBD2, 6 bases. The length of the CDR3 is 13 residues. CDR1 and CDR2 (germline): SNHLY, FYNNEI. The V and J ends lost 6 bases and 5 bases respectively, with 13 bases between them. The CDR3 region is CASRAGSRETQYF. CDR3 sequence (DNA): TGTGCCAGCAGGGCCGGGAGCCGGGAGACCCAGTACTTC. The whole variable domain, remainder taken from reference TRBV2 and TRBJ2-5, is EPEVTQTPSHQVTQMGQEVILRCVPISNHLYFYWYRQILGQKVEFLVSFYNNEISEKSEIFDDQFSVERPDGSNFTLKIRSTKLEDSAMYFCASRAGSRETQYFGPGTRLLVL.

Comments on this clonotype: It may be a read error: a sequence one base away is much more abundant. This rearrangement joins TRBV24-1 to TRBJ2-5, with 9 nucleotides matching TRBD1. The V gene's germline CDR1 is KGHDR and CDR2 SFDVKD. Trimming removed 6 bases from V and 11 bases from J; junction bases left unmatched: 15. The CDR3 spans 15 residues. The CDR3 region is CATSNVPGQGHEQYF. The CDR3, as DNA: TGTGCCACCAGTAATGTCCCGGGACAGGGCCATGAGCAGTACTTC.

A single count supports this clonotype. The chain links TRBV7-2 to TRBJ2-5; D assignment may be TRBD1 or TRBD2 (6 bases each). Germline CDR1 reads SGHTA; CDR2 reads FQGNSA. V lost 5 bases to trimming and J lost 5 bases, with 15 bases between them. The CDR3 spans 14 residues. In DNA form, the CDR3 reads TGTGCCAGCAGCCCCGCAGGGGCGGGGGAGACCCAGTACTTC. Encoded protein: CASSPAGAGETQYF.

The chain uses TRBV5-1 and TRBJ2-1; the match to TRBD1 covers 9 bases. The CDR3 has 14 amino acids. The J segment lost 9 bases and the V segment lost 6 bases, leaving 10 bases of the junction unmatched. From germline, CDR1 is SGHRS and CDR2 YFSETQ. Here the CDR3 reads CASTDRGGEGEQFF. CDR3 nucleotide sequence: TGCGCCAGCACGGACAGGGGTGGGGAGGGTGAGCAGTTCTTC.

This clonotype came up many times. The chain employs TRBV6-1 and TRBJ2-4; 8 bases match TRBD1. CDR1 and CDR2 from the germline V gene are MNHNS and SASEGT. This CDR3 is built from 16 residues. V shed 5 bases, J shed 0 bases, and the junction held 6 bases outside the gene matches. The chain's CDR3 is CASSPRDRIAKNIQYF. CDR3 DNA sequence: TGTGCCAGCAGTCCCCGGGACAGGATAGCCAAAAACATTCAGTACTTC.

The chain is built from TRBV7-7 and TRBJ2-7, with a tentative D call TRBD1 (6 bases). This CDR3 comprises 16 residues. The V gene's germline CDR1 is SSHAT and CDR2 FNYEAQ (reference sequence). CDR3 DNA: TGTGCTAACAGCGCACAGGGCCTAAGCTCCTACAATGAGCAGTACTTC. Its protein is CANSAQGLSSYNEQYF.

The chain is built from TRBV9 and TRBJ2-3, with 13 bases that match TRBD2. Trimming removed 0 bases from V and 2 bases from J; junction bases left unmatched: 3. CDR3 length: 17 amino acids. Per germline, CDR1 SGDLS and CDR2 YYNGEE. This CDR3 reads CASSVVGTSGTTDTQYF. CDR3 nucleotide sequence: TGTGCCAGCAGCGTAGTGGGGACTAGCGGGACCACAGATACGCAGTATTTT.

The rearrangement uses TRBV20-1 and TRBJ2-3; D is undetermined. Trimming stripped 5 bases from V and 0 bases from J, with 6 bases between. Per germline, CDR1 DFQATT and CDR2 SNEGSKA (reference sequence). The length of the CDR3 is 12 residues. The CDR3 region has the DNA TGCAGTGCTCTTTCTAGCACAGATACGCAGTATTTT. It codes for CSALSSTDTQYF.

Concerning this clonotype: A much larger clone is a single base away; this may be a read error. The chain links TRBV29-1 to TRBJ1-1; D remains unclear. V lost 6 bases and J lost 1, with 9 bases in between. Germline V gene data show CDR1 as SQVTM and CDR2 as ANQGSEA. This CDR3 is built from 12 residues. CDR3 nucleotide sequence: TGCAGCGTAGAGGACGGGAACACTGAAGCTTTCTTT. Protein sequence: CSVEDGNTEAFF.

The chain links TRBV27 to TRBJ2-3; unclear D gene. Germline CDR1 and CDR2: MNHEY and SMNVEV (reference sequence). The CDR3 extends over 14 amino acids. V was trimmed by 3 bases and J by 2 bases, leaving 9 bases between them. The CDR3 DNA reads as TGTGCCAGCAGTTTGATAGGTAACACAGATACGCAGTATTTT. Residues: CASSLIGNTDTQYF.

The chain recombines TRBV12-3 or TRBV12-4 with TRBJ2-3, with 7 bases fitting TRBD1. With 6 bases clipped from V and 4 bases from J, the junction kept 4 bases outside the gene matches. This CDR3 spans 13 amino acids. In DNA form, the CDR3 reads TGTGCCAGCAGACTAGGGACAGCAGATACGCAGTATTTT. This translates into CASRLGTADTQYF.

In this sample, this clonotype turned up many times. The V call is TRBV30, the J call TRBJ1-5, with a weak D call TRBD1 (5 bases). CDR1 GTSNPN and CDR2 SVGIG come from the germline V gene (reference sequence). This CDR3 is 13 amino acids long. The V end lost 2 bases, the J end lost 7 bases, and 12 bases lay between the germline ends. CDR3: CAWSLGGGQPQHF. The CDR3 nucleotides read TGTGCCTGGAGTCTTGGTGGGGGACAGCCCCAGCATTTT. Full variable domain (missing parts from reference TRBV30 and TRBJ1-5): SQTIHQWPATLVQPVGSPLSLECTVEGTSNPNLYWYRQAAGRGLQLLFYSVGIGQISSEVPQNLSASRPQDRQFILSSKKLLLSDSGFYLCAWSLGGGQPQHFGDGTRLSIL.

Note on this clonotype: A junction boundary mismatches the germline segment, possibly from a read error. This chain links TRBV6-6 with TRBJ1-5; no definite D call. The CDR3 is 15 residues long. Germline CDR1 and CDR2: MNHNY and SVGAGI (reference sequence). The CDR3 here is CASNYLQGRNQPQHF. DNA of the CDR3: TGTGCCAGCAATTACTTACAAGGCCGGAATCAGCCCCAGCATTTT.

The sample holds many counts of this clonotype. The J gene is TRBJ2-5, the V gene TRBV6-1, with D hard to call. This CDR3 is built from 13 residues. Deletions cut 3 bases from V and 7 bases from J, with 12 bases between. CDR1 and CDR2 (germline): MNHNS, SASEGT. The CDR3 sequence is CASSDRGRVTQYF. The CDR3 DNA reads TGTGCCAGCAGTGATCGCGGACGGGTGACCCAGTACTTC.

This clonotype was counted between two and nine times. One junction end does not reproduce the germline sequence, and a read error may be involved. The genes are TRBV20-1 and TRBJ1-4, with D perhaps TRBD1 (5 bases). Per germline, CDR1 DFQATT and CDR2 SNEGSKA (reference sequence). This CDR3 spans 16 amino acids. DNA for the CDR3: TGCAGTGCTAGAGACCCCCAGGGAGCAACTAATGAAAACCTGTTTTTT. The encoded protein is CSARDPQGATNENLFF.

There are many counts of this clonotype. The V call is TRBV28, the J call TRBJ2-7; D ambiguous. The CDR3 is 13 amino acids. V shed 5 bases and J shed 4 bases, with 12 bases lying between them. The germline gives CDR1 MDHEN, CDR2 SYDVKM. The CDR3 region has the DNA TGTGCCAGCAGTCCTCCCTCGGTATACGAGCAGTACTTC. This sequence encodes CASSPPSVYEQYF.

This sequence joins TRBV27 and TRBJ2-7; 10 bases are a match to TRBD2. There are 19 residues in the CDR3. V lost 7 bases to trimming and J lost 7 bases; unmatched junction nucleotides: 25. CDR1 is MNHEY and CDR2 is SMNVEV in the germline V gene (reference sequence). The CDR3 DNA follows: TGTGCCAGCAAGCTTGGTGTAGCGGGGGGCCAACTCTTGTACAATGAGCAGTACTTC. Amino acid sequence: CASKLGVAGGQLLYNEQYF.

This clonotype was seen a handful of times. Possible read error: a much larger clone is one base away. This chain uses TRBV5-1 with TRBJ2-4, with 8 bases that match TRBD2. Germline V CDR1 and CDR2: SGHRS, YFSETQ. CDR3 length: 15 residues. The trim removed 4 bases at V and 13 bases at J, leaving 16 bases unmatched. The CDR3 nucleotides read TGCGCCAGCAGCCCTACTAGCGGAAACTACAATGAGCAGTACTTC. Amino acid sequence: CASSPTSGNYNEQYF. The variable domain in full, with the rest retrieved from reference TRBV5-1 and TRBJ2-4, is KAGVTQTPRYLIKTRGQQVTLSCSPISGHRSVSWYQQTPGQGLQFLFEYFSETQRNKGNFPGRFSGRQFSNSRSEMNVSTLELGDSALYLCASSPTSGNYNEQYFGAGTRLSVL.

CDR3 in amino acids: CASISDRVLNEKLFF. The CDR3 nucleotides read TGTGCCAGCATCTCCGACAGGGTACTTAATGAAAAACTGTTTTTT. This chain uses TRBV6-6 with TRBJ1-4, with 7 bases that match TRBD1. CDR3 length: 15 residues. With V trimmed by 7 bases and J by 4 bases, 9 bases remained unmatched. Germline V CDR1 and CDR2: MNHNY, SVGAGI (reference sequence).

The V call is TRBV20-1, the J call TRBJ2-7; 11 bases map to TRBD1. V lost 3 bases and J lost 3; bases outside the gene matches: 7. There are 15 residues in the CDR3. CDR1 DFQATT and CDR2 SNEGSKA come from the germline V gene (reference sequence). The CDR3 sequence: CSASWTGGYRYEQYF. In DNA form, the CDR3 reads TGCAGTGCTAGTTGGACAGGGGGCTACCGCTACGAGCAGTACTTC.

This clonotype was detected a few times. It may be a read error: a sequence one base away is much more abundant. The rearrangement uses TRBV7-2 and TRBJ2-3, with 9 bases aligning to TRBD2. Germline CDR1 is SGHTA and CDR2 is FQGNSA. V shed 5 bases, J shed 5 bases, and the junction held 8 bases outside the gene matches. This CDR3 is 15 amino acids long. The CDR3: CASSPSRLAEDTQYF. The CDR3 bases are TGTGCCAGCAGCCCCTCGAGACTAGCGGAAGATACGCAGTATTTT. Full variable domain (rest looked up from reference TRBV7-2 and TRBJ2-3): GAGVSQSPSNKVTEKGKDVELRCDPISGHTALYWYRQSLGQGLEFLIYFQGNSAPDKSGLPSDRFSAERTGGSVSTLTIQRTQQEDSAVYLCASSPSRLAEDTQYFGPGTRLTVL.

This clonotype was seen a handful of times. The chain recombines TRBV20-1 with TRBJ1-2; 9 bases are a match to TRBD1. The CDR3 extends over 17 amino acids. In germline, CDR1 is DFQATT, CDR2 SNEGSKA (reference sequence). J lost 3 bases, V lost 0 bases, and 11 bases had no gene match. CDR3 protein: CSAREQGAQYSDYGYTF. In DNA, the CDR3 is TGCAGTGCTAGAGAACAGGGGGCGCAGTACTCCGACTATGGCTACACCTTC.